These T cell receptor beta chains were read from a single sample in a study of blood T cells in healthy people across ages. In TCRdb, the 5' RACE reads were re-called with MiXCR into one record per CDR3 protein. The sample holds some 800,000 distinct CDR3 sequences, 25% seen once. The sample was also linked to a second study, of T cells of mothers and their children.

Sequencing input: blood. The receptor set was obtained from a boy aged 5-17 years in good health. Each CDR3 is given with its conserved first and last residue.

j_call cdr3_length v_call cdr3_aa
TRBJ1-2 17 TRBV5-4 CASSLNRFALESNGYTF
TRBJ1-3 15 TRBV29-1 CSAAPSPSSGNTIYF
TRBJ2-7 16 TRBV7-2 CASSPGVRGDPYEQYF
TRBJ2-7 14 TRBV29-1 CSVVRRGDIYEQYF
TRBJ1-2 14 TRBV7-9 CASSVATAGYGYTF
TRBJ2-5 15 TRBV6-2/TRBV6-3 CASSYPLEGQETQYF
- 11 TRBV30 CATRGAGEQFF
TRBJ2-4 15 TRBV4-3 CASSQAGTSGNIQYF
TRBJ1-2 13 TRBV6-1 CASSGPMGHGYTF
TRBJ1-4 14 TRBV7-2 CASSFSANNEKLFF
TRBJ1-3 15 TRBV7-2 CASSLAVGTGNTIYF
- 16 TRBV6-2/TRBV6-3 CASSRQGAGASYEQYF
TRBJ1-1 15 TRBV7-6 CASSLSSGRVTEAFF
TRBJ1-4 14 TRBV6-6 CASRPTATNEKLFF
TRBJ1-4 15 TRBV7-9 CASSPGEVNNEKLFF
TRBJ2-1 14 TRBV6-2/TRBV6-3 CASSWSDLSNEQFF
TRBJ1-5 15 TRBV19 CASSTHRGSNQPQHF
TRBJ2-5 17 TRBV7-9 CASSSPGLAEIQETQYF
TRBJ2-5 14 TRBV10-3 CAISGSGGAETPYF
TRBJ2-5 13 TRBV4-1 CASSRAIQETQYF
TRBJ1-1 11 TRBV3-1 CASRRNTEAFF
TRBJ1-4 13 TRBV5-1 CASSFRGDEKLFF
TRBJ2-5 13 TRBV28 CASSRQGIQTQYF
TRBJ1-1 16 TRBV15 CATSRDRGLANTEAFF
- 15 TRBV18 CASSPGRGLIYEQYF
TRBJ2-5 17 TRBV20-1 CSAPSASGGGAQETQYF
- 12 TRBV7-9 CASSLEGIGQFF
TRBJ1-1 14 TRBV7-2 CASSFRLGGTEAFF
TRBJ2-6 17 TRBV12-3/TRBV12-4 CASGTGTGGSGANVLTF
TRBJ2-5 16 TRBV6-6 CASKRAAGSPVGTQYF
TRBJ2-5 15 TRBV4-1 CASSQEDRDQETQYF
TRBJ2-5 13 TRBV27 CASSFGLSETQYF
TRBJ1-4 13 TRBV28 CASSVMGYEKLFF
TRBJ1-1 14 TRBV7-9 CASSLLSGETEAFF
- 14 TRBV7-8 CASSAREGPYEQYF
TRBJ2-7 12 TRBV6-1 CASTGFSYEQYF
TRBJ1-5 15 TRBV2 CASRNRGPGNQPQHF
TRBJ2-1 15 TRBV7-3 CASSLFGGGVNEQFF
TRBJ2-1 16 TRBV4-3 CASSQWRAGDDNEQFF
TRBJ1-4 13 TRBV27 CASSFFMGEKLFF
TRBJ2-5 15 TRBV7-2 CASRQTSGSPGPSYF
TRBJ2-2 15 TRBV4-3 CASSQDPGLTGELFF
TRBJ2-3 15 TRBV6-1 CAIQSPGQIQDTQYF
TRBJ2-7 11 TRBV29-1 CSVMTGYEQYF
TRBJ2-1 14 TRBV30 CAWSLAGGYNEQFF
TRBJ1-1 14 TRBV6-2/TRBV6-3 CASSTRQAGPEAFF
TRBJ2-5 13 TRBV20-1 CSARTSDQETQYF
TRBJ2-5 17 TRBV4-1 CASSSQGRGALQETQYF
TRBJ2-3 14 TRBV5-1 CASSVRDLPDTQYF
TRBJ1-1 14 TRBV5-1 CASSLVRGQTEAFF
TRBJ1-5 14 TRBV6-1 CASSGRQGVQPQHF
TRBJ2-5 16 TRBV13 CASSTGLAGAEETQYF